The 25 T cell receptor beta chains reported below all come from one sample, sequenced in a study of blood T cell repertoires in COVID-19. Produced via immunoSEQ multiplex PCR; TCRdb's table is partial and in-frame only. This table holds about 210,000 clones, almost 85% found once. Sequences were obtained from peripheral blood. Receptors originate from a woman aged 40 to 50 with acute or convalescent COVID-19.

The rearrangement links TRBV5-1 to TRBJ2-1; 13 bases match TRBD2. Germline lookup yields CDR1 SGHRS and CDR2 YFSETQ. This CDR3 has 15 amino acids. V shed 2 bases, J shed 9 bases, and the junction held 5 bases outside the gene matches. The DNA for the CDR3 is TGCGCCAGCAGCTTACGGACTAGCGGGAGCGGTGAGCAGTTCTTC. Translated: CASSLRTSGSGEQFF.

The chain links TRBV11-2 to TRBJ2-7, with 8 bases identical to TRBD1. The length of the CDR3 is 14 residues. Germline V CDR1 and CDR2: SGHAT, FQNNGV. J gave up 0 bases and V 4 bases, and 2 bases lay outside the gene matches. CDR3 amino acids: CASSYTGGSYEQYF. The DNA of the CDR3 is TGTGCCAGCAGCTATACAGGGGGCTCCTACGAGCAGTACTTC.

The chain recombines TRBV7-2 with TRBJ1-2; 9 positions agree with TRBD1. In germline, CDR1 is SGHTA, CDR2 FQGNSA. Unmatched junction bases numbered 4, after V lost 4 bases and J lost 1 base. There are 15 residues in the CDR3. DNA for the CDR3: TGTGCCAGCAGCTCATGGACAGGGGATAACTATGGCTACACCTTC. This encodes CASSSWTGDNYGYTF.

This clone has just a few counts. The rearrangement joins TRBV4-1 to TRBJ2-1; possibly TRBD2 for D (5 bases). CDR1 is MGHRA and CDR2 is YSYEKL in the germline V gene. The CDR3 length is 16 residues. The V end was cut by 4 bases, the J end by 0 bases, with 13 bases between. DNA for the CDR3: TGCGCCAGCAGCCCCTCTAGCAGGAGCTCCTACAATGAGCAGTTCTTC. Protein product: CASSPSSRSSYNEQFF.

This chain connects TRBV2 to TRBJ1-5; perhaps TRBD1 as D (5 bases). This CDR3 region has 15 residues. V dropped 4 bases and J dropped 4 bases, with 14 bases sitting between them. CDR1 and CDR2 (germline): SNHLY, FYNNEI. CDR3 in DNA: TGTGCCAGCAGTGGTCAGGGTCTTGGGAATCAGCCCCAGCATTTT. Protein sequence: CASSGQGLGNQPQHF.

The CDR3: CASSQWEGSSGANVLTF. The CDR3 DNA reads TGCGCCAGCAGCCAATGGGAAGGGAGCTCTGGGGCCAACGTCCTGACTTTC. The genes are TRBV4-1 and TRBJ2-6; weak D call: TRBD2 (5 bases). V lost 2 bases to trimming and J lost 0 bases, with 11 bases between them. The CDR3 loop spans 17 amino acids. Germline loops: CDR1 MGHRA, CDR2 YSYEKL.

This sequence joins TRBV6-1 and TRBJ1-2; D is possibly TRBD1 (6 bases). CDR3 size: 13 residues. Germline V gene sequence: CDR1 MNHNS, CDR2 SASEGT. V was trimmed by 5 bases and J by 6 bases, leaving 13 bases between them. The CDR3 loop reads CASSPGTGNGYTF. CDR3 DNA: TGTGCCAGCAGTCCCGGAACAGGGAATGGCTACACCTTC.

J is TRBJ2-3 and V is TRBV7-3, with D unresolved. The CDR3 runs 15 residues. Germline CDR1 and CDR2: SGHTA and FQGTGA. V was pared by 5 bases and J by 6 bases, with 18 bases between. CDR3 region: CASSPSPLPLDTQYF. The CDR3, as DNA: TGTGCCAGCAGCCCAAGCCCACTCCCGTTGGATACGCAGTATTTT.

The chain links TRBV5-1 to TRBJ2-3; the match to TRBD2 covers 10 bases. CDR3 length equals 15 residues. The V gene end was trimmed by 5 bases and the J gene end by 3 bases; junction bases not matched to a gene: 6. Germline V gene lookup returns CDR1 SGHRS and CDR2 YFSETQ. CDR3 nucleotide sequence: TGCGCCAGCAGTCCAGCGGGGGGGCCAACAGATACGCAGTATTTT. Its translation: CASSPAGGPTDTQYF.

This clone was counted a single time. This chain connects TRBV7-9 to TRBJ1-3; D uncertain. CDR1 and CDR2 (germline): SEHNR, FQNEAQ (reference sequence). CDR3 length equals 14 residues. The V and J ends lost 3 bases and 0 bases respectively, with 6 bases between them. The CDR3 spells CASSFGSSGNTIYF. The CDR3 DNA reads TGTGCCAGCAGCTTCGGGTCCTCTGGAAACACCATATATTTT.

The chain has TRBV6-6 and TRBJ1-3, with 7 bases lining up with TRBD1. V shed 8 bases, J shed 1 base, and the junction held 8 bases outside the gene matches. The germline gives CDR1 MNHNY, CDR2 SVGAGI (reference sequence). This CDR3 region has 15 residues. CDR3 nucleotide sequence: TGTGCCAGCGGTCAAGGGGGCTGGTCTGGAAACACCATATATTTT. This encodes CASGQGGWSGNTIYF.

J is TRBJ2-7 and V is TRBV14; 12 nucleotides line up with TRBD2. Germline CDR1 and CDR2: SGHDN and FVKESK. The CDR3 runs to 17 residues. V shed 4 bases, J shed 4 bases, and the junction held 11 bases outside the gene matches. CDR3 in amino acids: CASSPRLAGVSLYEQYF. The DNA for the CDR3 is TGTGCCAGCAGCCCACGACTAGCGGGAGTATCTTTGTACGAGCAGTACTTC.

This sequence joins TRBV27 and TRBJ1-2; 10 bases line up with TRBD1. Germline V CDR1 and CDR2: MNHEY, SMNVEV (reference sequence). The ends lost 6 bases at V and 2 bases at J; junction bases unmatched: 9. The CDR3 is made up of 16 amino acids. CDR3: CASRDWDRGPNYGYTF. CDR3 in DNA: TGTGCCAGCAGGGACTGGGACAGGGGCCCAAACTATGGCTACACCTTC.

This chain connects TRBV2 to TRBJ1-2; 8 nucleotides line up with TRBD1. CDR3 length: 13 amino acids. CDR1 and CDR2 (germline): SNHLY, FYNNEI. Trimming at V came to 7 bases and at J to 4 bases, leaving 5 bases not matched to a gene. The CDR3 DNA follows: TGTGCCAGCATGGGAGACAGGGGCTATGGCTACACCTTC. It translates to CASMGDRGYGYTF.

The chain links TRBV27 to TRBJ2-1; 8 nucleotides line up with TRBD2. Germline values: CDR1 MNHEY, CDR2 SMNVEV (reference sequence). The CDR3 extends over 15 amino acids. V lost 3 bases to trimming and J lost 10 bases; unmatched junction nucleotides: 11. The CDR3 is CASSFEGGGLGEQFF. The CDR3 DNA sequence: TGTGCCAGCAGTTTTGAGGGCGGGGGGTTGGGAGAGCAGTTCTTC.

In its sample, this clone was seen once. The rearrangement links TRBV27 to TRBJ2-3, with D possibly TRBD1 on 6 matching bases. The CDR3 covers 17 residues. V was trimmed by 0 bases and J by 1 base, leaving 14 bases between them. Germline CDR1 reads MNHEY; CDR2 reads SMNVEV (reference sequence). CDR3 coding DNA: TGTGCCAGCAGTTTATCGAACAGGGCGTCTGGCACAGATACGCAGTATTTT. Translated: CASSLSNRASGTDTQYF.

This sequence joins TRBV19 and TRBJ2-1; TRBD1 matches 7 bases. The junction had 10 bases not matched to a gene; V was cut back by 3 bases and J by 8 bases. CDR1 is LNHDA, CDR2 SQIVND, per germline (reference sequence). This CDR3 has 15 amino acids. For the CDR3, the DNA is TGTGCCAGTAGTATGTGGGCAGGGGGTAGGGATGAGCAGTTCTTC. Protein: CASSMWAGGRDEQFF.

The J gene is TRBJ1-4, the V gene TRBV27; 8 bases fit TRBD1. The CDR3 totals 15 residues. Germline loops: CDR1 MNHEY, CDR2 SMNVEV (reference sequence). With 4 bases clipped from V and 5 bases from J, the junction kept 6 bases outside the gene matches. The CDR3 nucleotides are TGTGCCAGCAGTTCGGGGACAGGTCTGAATGAAAAACTGTTTTTT. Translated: CASSSGTGLNEKLFF.

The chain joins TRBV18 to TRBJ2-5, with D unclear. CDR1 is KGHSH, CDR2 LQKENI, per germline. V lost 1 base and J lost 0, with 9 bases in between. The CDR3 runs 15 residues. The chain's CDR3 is CASSPRRQYQETQYF. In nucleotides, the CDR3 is TGTGCCAGCTCACCACGGCGGCAGTACCAAGAGACCCAGTACTTC.

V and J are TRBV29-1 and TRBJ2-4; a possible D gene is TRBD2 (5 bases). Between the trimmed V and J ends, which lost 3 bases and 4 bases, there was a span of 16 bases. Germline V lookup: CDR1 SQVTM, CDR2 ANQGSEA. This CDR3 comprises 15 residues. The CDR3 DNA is TGCAGCGTTGAGTCGGGGTTAGATTCGAAAAACATTCAGTACTTC. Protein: CSVESGLDSKNIQYF. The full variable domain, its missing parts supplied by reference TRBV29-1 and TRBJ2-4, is SAVISQKPSRDICQRGTSLTIQCQVDSQVTMMFWYRQQPGQSLTLIATANQGSEATYESGFVIDKFPISRPNLTFSTLTVSNMSPEDSSIYLCSVESGLDSKNIQYFGAGTRLSVL.

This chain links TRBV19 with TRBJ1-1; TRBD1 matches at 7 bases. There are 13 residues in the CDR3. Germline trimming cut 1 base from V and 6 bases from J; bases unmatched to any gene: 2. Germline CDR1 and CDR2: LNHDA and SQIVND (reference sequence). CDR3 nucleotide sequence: TGTGCCAGTAGTATAGGACAGGGAGCTGAAGCTTTCTTT. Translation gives CASSIGQGAEAFF.

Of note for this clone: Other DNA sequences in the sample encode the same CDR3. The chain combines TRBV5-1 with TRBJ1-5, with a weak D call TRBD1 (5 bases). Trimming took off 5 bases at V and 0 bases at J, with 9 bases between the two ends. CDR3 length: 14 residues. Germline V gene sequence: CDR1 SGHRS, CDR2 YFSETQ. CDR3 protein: CASSWDSSNQPQHF. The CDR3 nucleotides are TGCGCCAGCAGTTGGGACTCTAGCAATCAGCCCCAGCATTTT.

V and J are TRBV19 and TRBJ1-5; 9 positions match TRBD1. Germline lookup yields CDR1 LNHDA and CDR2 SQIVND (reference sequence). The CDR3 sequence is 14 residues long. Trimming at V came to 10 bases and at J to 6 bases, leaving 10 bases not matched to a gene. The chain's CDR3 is CANTNRGRGQPQHF. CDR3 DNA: TGTGCCAACACTAACAGGGGGCGCGGTCAGCCCCAGCATTTT.

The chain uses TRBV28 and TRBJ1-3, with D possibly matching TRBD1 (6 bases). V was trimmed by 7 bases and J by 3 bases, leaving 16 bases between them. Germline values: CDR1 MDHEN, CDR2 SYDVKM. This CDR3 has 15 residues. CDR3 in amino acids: CASKIVKGVGNTIYF. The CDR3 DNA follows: TGTGCCAGCAAAATTGTAAAGGGGGTTGGAAACACCATATATTTT.

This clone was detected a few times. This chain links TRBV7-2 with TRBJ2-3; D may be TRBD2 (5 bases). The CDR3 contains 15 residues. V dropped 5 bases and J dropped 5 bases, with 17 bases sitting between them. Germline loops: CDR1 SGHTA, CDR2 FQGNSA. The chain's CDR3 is CASSQYRSRGDTQYF. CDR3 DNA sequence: TGTGCCAGCAGCCAATACAGATCACGGGGAGATACGCAGTATTTT.